This T cell receptor (beta chain) was obtained from a study of blood T cell repertoires in COVID-19. Overall study context: There were acute and convalescent COVID-19 samples, and they came from the United States, Italy and Spain. Nucleic acid was either cDNA or gDNA, and it came from T cells, B-cell-depleted T cells, or PBMCs.

In this sample, this clone turned up once. The V gene lost 4 bases and the J gene lost 5 bases, with 20 bases spanning the gap. The CDR3 extends over 16 amino acids. Germline V gene lookup returns CDR1 MNHEY and CDR2 SVGEGT. As processed by the authors: Nucleated cell counts were estimated from reference gene primer amplification. Measured with immunoSEQ multiplex PCR; TCRdb has only the in-frame clones, and not every one. That table furnishes V, J and clone size, whereas the DNA furnished D and trimming. The table records approximately 180,000 clones, over 75% of them present only once. Sequences were obtained from peripheral blood. The receptor was isolated from a human donor with active or convalescent COVID-19. The donor label of this sample is uncertain. This rearrangement joins TRBV6-2 or TRBV6-3 to TRBJ1-1, with TRBD1 as a possible D gene (6 bases). The CDR3 sequence: CASSSQPPDRRTEAFF. CDR3 bases: TGTGCCAGCAGTTCCCAACCCCCCGACAGGAGGACTGAAGCTTTCTTT.